The 3 T cell receptor beta chains reported below all come from one sample, sequenced in a study of response to subunit inactivated influenza vaccine. One entry per CDR3 protein results from TCRdb running MiXCR on the RT-PCR reads. Among some 550,000 distinct CDR3 sequences listed, under 30% were seen once. This same sample was also taken into another study, of T cells expressing NK-cell markers. This second study says: As the method of synthesis, 5'RACE template switching with UMIs yielded TCR beta cDNA.

Specimen: CD4+ T cells sorted from PBMCs, collected less than 13 days after vaccination. The source is a man aged 45-65 years who received an inactivated influenza vaccine.

This clonotype occurred a few times. The V gene is TRBV18, the J gene TRBJ2-7; D uncertain. The CDR3 is 15 amino acids. Germline assignment: CDR1 KGHSH and CDR2 LQKENI. Trimming shortened V by 5 bases and J by 2 bases, and 16 bases separated the two germline ends. CDR3 DNA sequence: TGTGCCAGCTCAACGGCTAAGGGATTGCCCTACGAGCAGTACTTC. Translated: CASSTAKGLPYEQYF. The whole variable domain, filled in from reference TRBV18 and TRBJ2-7, reads NAGVMQNPRHLVRRRGQEARLRCSPMKGHSHVYWYRQLPEEGLKFMVYLQKENIIDESGMPKERFSAEFPKEGPSILRIQQVVRGDSAAYFCASSTAKGLPYEQYFGPGTRLTVT.

The chain employs TRBV11-2 and TRBJ2-5; 7 nucleotides line up with TRBD1. The ends lost 4 bases at V and 2 bases at J; junction bases unmatched: 7. The CDR3 contains 15 residues. CDR1 is SGHAT and CDR2 is FQNNGV in the germline V gene. The CDR3 is CASSSAGTAQETQYF. For the CDR3, the DNA is TGTGCCAGCAGCTCAGCCGGGACAGCACAAGAGACCCAGTACTTC.

This clonotype showed up many times. The chain combines TRBV4-2 with TRBJ2-3, with no clear D. Germline V lookup: CDR1 LGHNA, CDR2 YNFKEQ. The CDR3 contains 15 residues. Trimming removed 0 bases at V and 0 bases at J, with 7 bases between. Here the CDR3 DNA reads TGTGCCAGCAGCCAAGAGAGTTCTAGCACAGATACGCAGTATTTT. The encoded protein is CASSQESSSTDTQYF.